This T cell receptor beta chain was found in a study of T cell repertoires in cytomegalovirus infection. Study-wide points: Cumulative frequency (of public TCR beta family members) identified carriers of CMV plus the relevant HLA.

Notes on this clonotype: The antigen remains undetermined.

V dropped 3 bases and J dropped 0 bases, with 3 bases sitting between them. This CDR3 is built from 13 residues. CDR1 is SGHTA, CDR2 FQGNSA, per germline. Each CDR3 protein is one row after TCRdb ran MiXCR on the reads. There are some 310,000 distinct CDR3 sequences in the sample; 25% occur only once, and 10% to 15% lies in the top ten. This rearrangement joins TRBV7-2 to TRBJ2-1; no firm D call. The TCR comes from a human donor in good health (CMV status not recorded). Some clones in this sample may be carry-over from other donors' samples. Sequenced here: cultured PBMCs, sampled from culture after CMV antigen stimulation. CDR3 DNA sequence: TGTGCCAGCAGCTTTTTCTCCTACAATGAGCAGTTCTTC. Protein: CASSFFSYNEQFF.